This TCR beta chain was recorded in a study of T cell responses to AZD1222 COVID-19 vaccine. Overall study results and limits: Among those given AZD1222, only six or seven were seropositive at baseline.

The V end lost 4 bases, the J end lost 5 bases, and 20 bases lay between the germline ends. Germline V gives CDR1 MNHEY, CDR2 SMNVEV (reference sequence). CDR3 length: 16 residues. Concerning this clone itself: Its matching antigen is unknown.

This table comes from immunoSEQ multiplex PCR, and its TCRdb copy is limited to in-frame clones, with some not included. Of 130,000 to 150,000 clones in the sample, around nine tenths were seen once. The chain couples TRBV27 to TRBJ2-5; TRBD1 might be the D (6 bases). Source: peripheral blood, taken on day 0 of MenACWY control vaccination. The receptor was derived from an adult in good health. This CDR3 reads CASSSLLGQKMETQYF. The CDR3 nucleotides are TGTGCCAGCAGTTCCCTCCTAGGACAGAAGATGGAGACCCAGTACTTC.